Below, 26 T cell receptor beta chains from the same sample are listed, as sequenced in a study of T cells in Graves' hyperthyroidism and ophthalmopathy. The CDR3 regions of TCR beta were amplified from RNA transcripts. First-round RT-PCR of the TCR CDR3 relied on the HTBI primer set. TCRdb processed the multiplex PCR reads anew with MiXCR; each CDR3 protein has one entry. The table has hundreds of thousands of distinct CDR3 sequences, around 17% seen once. The sequenced material came from blood. Source of these receptors: a woman aged 18-30 years with Graves' ophthalmopathy.

V gene TRBV18 combines with J gene TRBJ2-7, with D possibly TRBD2 on 5 matching bases. Trimming took off 2 bases at V and 5 bases at J, with 19 bases between the two ends. Germline CDR1 reads KGHSH; CDR2 reads LQKENI. The CDR3 is 16 residues long. The CDR3 DNA reads TGTGCCAGCTCACCATCTCGCCGGACTGACCCCCACGAGCAGTACTTC. Protein sequence: CASSPSRRTDPHEQYF.

This clonotype was detected ten times or more. The chain recombines TRBV20-1 with TRBJ2-2, with a possible D match to TRBD2 (6 bases). Germline CDR1 DFQATT, CDR2 SNEGSKA (reference sequence). The ends were cut back, 3 bases at V and 4 bases at J, with 18 bases in the middle. CDR3 length: 16 amino acids. Here the CDR3 DNA reads TGCAGTGCTAGTCCTCCGGGGGAGCGGGTCACCGGGGAGCTGTTTTTT. Its protein is CSASPPGERVTGELFF.

A single count supports this clonotype. The chain is built from TRBV20-1 and TRBJ1-1, with TRBD1 matching 12 bases. The CDR3 contains 16 residues. Per germline, CDR1 DFQATT and CDR2 SNEGSKA (reference sequence). V was clipped by 2 bases and J by 5 bases; unmatched bases: 9. The DNA for the CDR3 is TGCAGTGCTAGACAGCAGGGACAGGGGGCGCCGACTGAAGCTTTCTTT. The encoded protein is CSARQQGQGAPTEAFF.

Ten or more counts support this clonotype. CDR3 nucleotide sequence: TGTGCCAGCAGTGAAGGATCAGGGGCGAACACTGAAGCTTTCTTT. This sequence encodes CASSEGSGANTEAFF. This chain joins TRBV6-1 and TRBJ1-1; D perhaps matches TRBD1 (6 bases). CDR1 is MNHNS, CDR2 SASEGT, per germline. CDR3 size: 15 residues. With 1 base removed from V and 1 base from J, the gap between germline ends came to 10 bases.

There are many counts of this clonotype. V gene TRBV19 combines with J gene TRBJ1-1, with D tentatively TRBD1 (6 bases). CDR1 and CDR2 (germline): LNHDA, SQIVND (reference sequence). The ends were cut back, 6 bases at V and 4 bases at J, with 9 bases in the middle. This CDR3 has 12 amino acids. The CDR3 DNA is TGTGCCAGTAGGGACAGTGGCACTGAAGCTTTCTTT. Translated, it gives CASRDSGTEAFF.

This clonotype was detected ten times or more. The V and J genes are TRBV20-1 and TRBJ2-5, with 8 nucleotides matching TRBD2. The CDR3 is made up of 12 amino acids. The germline gives CDR1 DFQATT, CDR2 SNEGSKA (reference sequence). Losses at the gene ends were 5 bases for V and 1 base for J; bases not matched to a gene: 0. The CDR3 coding sequence is TGCAGTGCTGGGACTAGCCAAGAGACCCAGTACTTC. It codes for CSAGTSQETQYF.

At least ten counts were recorded for this clonotype. The chain has TRBV7-2 and TRBJ2-7; 7 nucleotides match TRBD2. Trimming took 7 bases from V and 3 from J; bases not matched to a gene: 9. The CDR3 has 14 residues. Germline V gives CDR1 SGHTA, CDR2 FQGNSA. The CDR3 region has the DNA TGTGCCAGCACAGCAGCGGGGCGATACTACGAGCAGTACTTC. Translating it yields CASTAAGRYYEQYF.

The chain employs TRBV4-3 and TRBJ1-5, with 8 bases matching TRBD1. Germline V gene sequence: CDR1 LGHNA, CDR2 YSLEER. The CDR3 is 17 amino acids. V dropped 3 bases and J dropped 5; count of bases not matched to a gene: 12. This CDR3 is CASSHRTGLSQYQPQHF. CDR3 bases: TGCGCCAGCAGCCATAGGACAGGGCTTTCGCAGTATCAGCCCCAGCATTTT.

This clonotype was seen many times. The chain combines TRBV7-8 with TRBJ2-5; D tentatively reads TRBD1 or TRBD2 (5 bases each). The germline gives CDR1 SGHVS, CDR2 FQNEAQ. This CDR3 is built from 14 residues. The ends were cut back, 6 bases at V and 4 bases at J, with 15 bases in the middle. DNA for the CDR3: TGTGCCAGCAGAAGGGACCGCGCAAGAGAGACCCAGTACTTC. Residues: CASRRDRARETQYF.

The rearrangement uses TRBV2 and TRBJ1-1; D is unclear. V lost 4 bases and J lost 3, with 15 bases in between. The CDR3 loop spans 15 amino acids. Per germline, CDR1 SNHLY and CDR2 FYNNEI. CDR3 coding DNA: TGTGCCAGCAGTGTGTTAAGGAAATCGGACACTGAAGCTTTCTTT. Translating gives CASSVLRKSDTEAFF.

The sample holds a few counts of this clonotype. A read error may explain this, as a much larger clone is one base away. The V call is TRBV2, the J call TRBJ1-6, with D possibly TRBD1 on 6 matching bases. CDR3 size: 13 residues. Trimming took off 11 bases at V and 7 bases at J, with 15 bases between the two ends. The germline V gene has CDR1 SNHLY and CDR2 FYNNEI. In nucleotides, the CDR3 is TGTGCCTGCCTTCGTGACAGGAATTCACCCCTCCACTTT. Residues: CACLRDRNSPLHF.

This clonotype was detected only once. The chain couples TRBV20-1 to TRBJ2-2, with TRBD2 matching over 11 bases. J lost 6 bases, V lost 1 base, and 1 base had no gene match. This CDR3 has 14 amino acids. The germline V gene encodes CDR1 DFQATT and CDR2 SNEGSKA (reference sequence). The CDR3 DNA is TGCAGTGCTAGAGCGACTAGCGGGGCCGGGGAGCTGTTTTTT. Encoded protein: CSARATSGAGELFF.

This clonotype was found many times. The chain links TRBV11-3 to TRBJ2-1; a possible D gene is TRBD2 (5 bases). The CDR3 is 13 residues long. The V gene lost 2 bases and the J gene lost 6 bases, with 8 bases spanning the gap. Germline CDR1 and CDR2: SGHNT and YENEEA. The CDR3 DNA sequence: TGTGCCAGCAGCTTACTGAGGGCCAATGAGCAGTTCTTC. This sequence encodes CASSLLRANEQFF.

This clonotype was observed many times. The CDR3 spells CASSLQGVGYNEQFF. The DNA for the CDR3 is TGTGCCAGCAGTTTACAGGGCGTCGGGTACAATGAGCAGTTCTTC. This chain connects TRBV2 to TRBJ2-1, with D perhaps matching TRBD1 (6 bases). Germline loops: CDR1 SNHLY, CDR2 FYNNEI. V was clipped by 5 bases and J by 4 bases, with 15 bases between them. The CDR3 totals 15 residues.

The sample holds many counts of this clonotype. This sequence joins TRBV7-9 and TRBJ1-1, with D hard to call. V lost 4 bases and J lost 5, with 14 bases in between. In germline, CDR1 is SEHNR, CDR2 FQNEAQ (reference sequence). The CDR3 contains 14 residues. CDR3 loop: CASSSLKGRTEAFF. The CDR3 region has the DNA TGTGCCAGCAGCTCCCTGAAAGGGCGGACTGAAGCTTTCTTT.

This clonotype was observed many times. The chain carries TRBV9 and TRBJ2-1; D not certain. This CDR3 comprises 16 residues. V was trimmed by 4 bases and J by 0 bases, leaving 14 bases between them. Germline CDR1 is SGDLS and CDR2 is YYNGEE. In DNA, the CDR3 is TGTGCCAGCAGCCCCCAGTCGAGGTCCTCCTACAATGAGCAGTTCTTC. It translates to CASSPQSRSSYNEQFF. Full variable domain (missing parts from reference TRBV9 and TRBJ2-1): DSGVTQTPKHLITATGQRVTLRCSPRSGDLSVYWYQQSLDQGLQFLIQYYNGEERAKGNILERFSAQQFPDLHSELNLSSLELGDSALYFCASSPQSRSSYNEQFFGPGTRLTVL.

This clonotype was seen repeatedly, ten times or more. The chain uses TRBV7-3 and TRBJ2-5; 11 bases align to TRBD1. The CDR3 length is 17 residues. The J segment lost 5 bases and the V segment lost 5 bases, leaving 13 bases of the junction unmatched. Germline V CDR1 and CDR2: SGHTA, FQGTGA. CDR3 nucleotide sequence: TGTGCCAGCAGCCCAGGGGACAGGGGGTCGGTGATGGAGACCCAGTACTTC. As protein: CASSPGDRGSVMETQYF.

This clonotype was observed many times. V and J are TRBV25-1 and TRBJ2-3, with no clear D. This CDR3 has 13 residues. In germline, CDR1 is MGHDK, CDR2 SYGVNS. Trimming removed 1 base at V and 4 bases at J, with 6 bases between. This CDR3 is CASSESDPDTQYF. In DNA, the CDR3 is TGTGCCAGCAGTGAATCGGATCCAGATACGCAGTATTTT.

V usage is TRBV6-1 and J usage is TRBJ2-1; 9 bases are shared with TRBD2. There are 15 residues in the CDR3. J gave up 5 bases and V 9 bases, and 11 bases lay outside the gene matches. CDR1 MNHNS and CDR2 SASEGT come from the germline V gene. The CDR3 nucleotides are TGTGCCAGTAAAGTGAAAGCGGGAGGTAACAATGAGCAGTTCTTC. Its protein is CASKVKAGGNNEQFF.

This clonotype was recorded at least ten times. This CDR3 reads CAAQKGTGSGYTF. In DNA, the CDR3 is TGTGCCGCACAAAAAGGGACAGGGAGCGGCTACACCTTC. The chain links TRBV2 to TRBJ1-2; 9 bases agree with TRBD1. The CDR3 spans 13 residues. The germline CDR1 and CDR2 sequences are SNHLY and FYNNEI. J lost 8 bases, V lost 11 bases, and 12 bases had no gene match. The variable domain in full, completed from reference TRBV2 and TRBJ1-2, reads EPEVTQTPSHQVTQMGQEVILRCVPISNHLYFYWYRQILGQKVEFLVSFYNNEISEKSEIFDDQFSVERPDGSNFTLKIRSTKLEDSAMYFCAAQKGTGSGYTFGSGTRLTVV.

The sample holds many counts of this clonotype. The chain is built from TRBV28 and TRBJ2-5, with D tentatively TRBD1 (5 bases). CDR3 length equals 12 residues. Between the trimmed V and J ends, which lost 4 bases and 4 bases, there was a span of 7 bases. CDR1 is MDHEN, CDR2 SYDVKM, per germline. CDR3 DNA: TGTGCCAGCAGTTCCCAGGGAGAGACCCAGTACTTC. Translating it yields CASSSQGETQYF.

This clonotype has a count of ten or more. The rearrangement links TRBV6-2 or TRBV6-3 to TRBJ2-3; 12 bases align to TRBD2. CDR1 and CDR2 from the germline V gene are MNHEY and SVGEGT. The CDR3 loop spans 16 amino acids. V trimming: 2 bases; J trimming: 2 bases; junction bases outside the gene matches: 2. The CDR3 DNA sequence: TGTGCCAGCAGTTACGGACTAGCGGGGCCCACAGATACGCAGTATTTT. Its protein is CASSYGLAGPTDTQYF.

This clonotype was seen ten or more times. The V call is TRBV28, the J call TRBJ2-3, with D hard to call. The V end was cut by 2 bases, the J end by 0 bases, with 12 bases between. This CDR3 contains 16 residues. Germline CDR1 is MDHEN and CDR2 is SYDVKM. CDR3 sequence: CASSLEWGTSTDTQYF. CDR3 DNA sequence: TGTGCCAGCAGTTTAGAGTGGGGAACTAGCACAGATACGCAGTATTTT.

A single count supports this clonotype. The chain couples TRBV7-9 to TRBJ2-7, with 7 bases matching TRBD1. The CDR3 contains 17 residues. The germline gives CDR1 SEHNR, CDR2 FQNEAQ (reference sequence). Trimming cost V 0 bases and J 2 bases; bases outside gene matches: 10. Here the CDR3 DNA reads TGTGCCAGCAGCTTAGCGGGGGTCCAAGACAGGGCCTACGAGCAGTACTTC. This encodes CASSLAGVQDRAYEQYF. The complete variable domain, with remaining parts taken from reference TRBV7-9 and TRBJ2-7, reads DTGVSQNPRHKITKRGQNVTFRCDPISEHNRLYWYRQTLGQGPEFLTYFQNEAQLEKSRLLSDRFSAERPKGSFSTLEIQRTEQGDSAMYLCASSLAGVQDRAYEQYFGPGTRLTVT.

This clonotype was detected only a few times. V is TRBV6-5 and J is TRBJ1-2; D is undetermined. The CDR3 extends over 14 amino acids. Trimming removed 0 bases at V and 10 bases at J, with 15 bases between. Per the germline V gene, CDR1 is MNHEY and CDR2 is SVGAGI. CDR3 nucleotide sequence: TGTGCCAGCAGTTACTCCCAAAACCCCGAGCTCTACACCTTC. This gives the protein CASSYSQNPELYTF.

This clonotype appeared many times. The V call is TRBV7-9, the J call TRBJ2-5; 7 bases map to TRBD1. Trimming cost V 5 bases and J 2 bases; bases outside gene matches: 2. The V gene's germline CDR1 is SEHNR and CDR2 FQNEAQ (reference sequence). CDR3 length: 13 residues. CDR3 loop: CASSDRVQETQYF. CDR3 bases: TGTGCCAGCAGCGACAGGGTACAAGAGACCCAGTACTTC. The whole variable domain, remainder taken from reference TRBV7-9 and TRBJ2-5, is DTGVSQNPRHKITKRGQNVTFRCDPISEHNRLYWYRQTLGQGPEFLTYFQNEAQLEKSRLLSDRFSAERPKGSFSTLEIQRTEQGDSAMYLCASSDRVQETQYFGPGTRLLVL.